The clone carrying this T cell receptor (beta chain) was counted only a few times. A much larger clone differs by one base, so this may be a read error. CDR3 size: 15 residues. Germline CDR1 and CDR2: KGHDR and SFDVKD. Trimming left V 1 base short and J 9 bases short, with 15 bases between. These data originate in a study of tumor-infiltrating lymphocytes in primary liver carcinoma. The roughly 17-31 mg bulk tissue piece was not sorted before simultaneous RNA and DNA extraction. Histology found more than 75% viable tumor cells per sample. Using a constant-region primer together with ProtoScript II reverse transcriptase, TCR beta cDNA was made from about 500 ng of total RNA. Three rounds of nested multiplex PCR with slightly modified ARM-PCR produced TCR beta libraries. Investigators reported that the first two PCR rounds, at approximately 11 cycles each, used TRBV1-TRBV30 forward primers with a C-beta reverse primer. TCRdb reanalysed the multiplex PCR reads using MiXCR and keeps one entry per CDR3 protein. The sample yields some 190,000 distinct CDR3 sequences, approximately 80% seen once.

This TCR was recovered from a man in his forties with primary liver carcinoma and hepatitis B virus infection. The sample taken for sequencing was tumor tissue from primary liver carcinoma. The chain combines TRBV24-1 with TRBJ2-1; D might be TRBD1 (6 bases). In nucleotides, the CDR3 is TGTGCCACCAGTGATTTCTACGGGACAAACATTGAGCAGTTCTTC. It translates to CATSDFYGTNIEQFF.